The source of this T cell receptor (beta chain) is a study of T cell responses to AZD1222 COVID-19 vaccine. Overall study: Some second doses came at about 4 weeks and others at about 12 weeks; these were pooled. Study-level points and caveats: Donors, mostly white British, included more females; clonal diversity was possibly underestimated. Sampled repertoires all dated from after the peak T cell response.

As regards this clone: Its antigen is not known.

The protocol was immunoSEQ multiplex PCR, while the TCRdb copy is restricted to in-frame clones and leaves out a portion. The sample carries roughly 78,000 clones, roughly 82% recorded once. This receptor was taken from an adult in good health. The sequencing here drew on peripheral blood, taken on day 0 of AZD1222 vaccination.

CDR3 amino acids: CASSLDRYNQPQHF. CDR3 nucleotides: TGTGCCAGCAGCCTAGACAGGTACAATCAGCCCCAGCATTTT. This chain joins TRBV11-1 and TRBJ1-5, with D maybe TRBD1 (6 bases). The CDR3 sequence is 14 residues long. CDR1 and CDR2 (germline): SGHAT, FQDESV (reference sequence). V shed 5 bases and J shed 3 bases, with 11 bases lying between them.